This T cell receptor (beta chain) was sequenced in a study of CD8+ T cells in alopecia areata. Broader study findings: Whereas mice showed it more clearly, TCR sharing across patients was murkier, possibly because of HLA. Scalp samples also yield sequences of resident alphabeta T cells from normal skin. More clonal than normal scalp was lesional scalp, particularly alopecia totalis/universalis.

Once RNA had been extracted, it was reverse transcribed into cDNA to act as the sequencing template. The table came from immunoSEQ multiplex PCR; TCRdb's copy has only in-frame clones and leaves some out. Here the sample spans roughly 120,000 clones, about two fifths being singletons. Punch biopsies of lesional scalp, plus peripheral blood, were taken from alopecia areata patients. Details on this clone: Its antigen remains unknown.

Sequencing was done on a sample of CD4+ T cells sorted from blood. The clonotype comes from a human donor with alopecia areata.

The CDR3 nucleotides read TGTGCCAGCAGTGCGGCGGGACCCCTTGGCAATGAGCAGTTCTTC. Translation: CASSAAGPLGNEQFF. The gene calls are TRBV25-1 and TRBJ2-1, with D maybe TRBD2 (6 bases). This CDR3 is built from 15 residues. Germline values: CDR1 MGHDK, CDR2 SYGVNS. V lost 4 bases and J lost 6, with 16 bases in between.